One TCR beta chain is described in this entry. Study processing details: How many nucleated cells were present was estimated from reference gene primer amplification. The table came from immunoSEQ multiplex PCR; TCRdb's copy has only in-frame clones and leaves some out. V and J calls and clone size are given by that table; D and trimming were obtained from the DNA. This table holds 200,000 to 250,000 clones, roughly 85% found once. The data were obtained in a study of blood T cell repertoires in COVID-19. About the research overall: The analysed material was cDNA or gDNA that came from T cells, B-cell-depleted T cells, or PBMCs.

This CDR3 contains 15 residues. Germline V CDR1 and CDR2: MGHDK, SYGVNS. The ends lost 5 bases at V and 3 bases at J; junction bases unmatched: 7. This chain uses TRBV25-1 with TRBJ2-5; TRBD2 agrees at 9 bases. The source of this sequence is a man aged 50-60 years who had recovered from COVID-19. Sequencing used peripheral blood. This chain's CDR3 is CASSRLAGRKETQYF. CDR3 DNA sequence: TGTGCCAGCAGTCGTCTAGCGGGGAGAAAAGAGACCCAGTACTTC.